The subject of this entry is one TCR beta chain. The data belong to a study of PD-1 blockade in classical Hodgkin lymphoma. Produced via immunoSEQ multiplex PCR; TCRdb's table is partial and in-frame only. The sample has fewer than 30,000 clones, approximately 80% seen once. The patients all showed relapse after autologous stem cell transplantation, while their brentuximab vedotin exposure varied. CDR1 and CDR2 from the germline V gene are LGHNT and FRNRAP. The V end lost 6 bases, the J end lost 2 bases, and 19 bases lay between the germline ends. This CDR3 contains 16 residues. The chain has TRBV12-5 and TRBJ1-2; D perhaps matches TRBD1 (5 bases). The sequence was collected from a human donor with classical Hodgkin lymphoma. The source material was peripheral blood mononuclear cells (PBMCs), sampled before the second cycle of nivolumab. The CDR3 sequence: CASGPVAGGNNYGYTF. DNA for the CDR3: TGTGCTAGTGGACCTGTCGCGGGGGGGAACAACTATGGCTACACCTTC.